This TCR beta chain originates from a study of early T cells in non-severe SARS-CoV-2 infection (dated by TCRdb to the early 2020s). Notes on the research overall: TCR sequencing used bulk RNA from unsorted whole blood, so alpha and beta chains could not be paired.

This clonotype was observed at least ten times. Its target antigen remains unknown. No base qualities exist here, and no much larger clone lies one base off it. From the cysteine up to the phenylalanine, the CDR3 has a length of 15 residues. Kept here is only the CDR3 DNA, which spans 45 bases and is read in frame from base 1. Compared with germline, V lacks 3 bases and J lacks 1 base; bases without a gene match: 5. In the germline V gene, CDR1 corresponds to MDHEN and CDR2 to SYDVKM. Libraries were built with 5' RACE. Sequencing took place on a NextSeq 500. The TCR library protocol attached unique molecular identifiers to individual cDNA molecules to correct for sequencing error and PCR bias. Sequencing covered both TCR alpha and beta chains, and within each sample the abundances of alpha and beta sequences were tightly co-correlated. Processing in the source paper ran as follows. V gene, J gene and CDR3 annotation of TCR sequences was performed with Decombinator V4. Expanded TCRs were defined as changing significantly between any two time points under a Poisson model with p below 0.0001. TCR abundances were normalised to the total number of TCRs sequenced per sample and were expressed as counts per million. TRAV1-2 paired with TRAJ12, TRAJ20 or TRAJ33 defined MAIT TCRs, while TRAV10 paired with TRAJ18 defined iNKT TCRs. VDJdb, accessed 1 November 2021, was searched for CMV, EBV and SARS-CoV-2 annotated TCRs, with TCRs annotated for multiple antigens excluded. Using fastp at Q25 and MiXCR, TCRdb reprocessed the public reads and kept productive beta chains. One record per CDR3 amino acid sequence lists the most common genes and DNA. TCRdb, not the original authors, processed these V and J calls. Across this sample there are about 98,000 distinct CDR3 sequences, with about 12% seen only once. Together, the top ten hold approximately 6% of the sample.

Summary of the overall study and its limitations: VDJdb matching was skewed toward anti-spike CD8 responses and likely underestimated virus-specific expansions, missing private and CD4 specificities.

This was a case-control study nested in a cohort of healthcare workers in London, UK, who had nasopharyngeal swab PCR tests and blood samples taken every week. Between 23 and 31 March 2020, the week of the UK lockdown, healthcare workers were enrolled and then followed up weekly for as long as 16 weeks. The receptor's source is an adult who was a healthcare worker with PCR-confirmed SARS-CoV-2 infection or an uninfected control (not recorded which). Sequenced sample: whole blood. In this chain, TRBV28 is recombined with TRBJ2-7, and 8 bases in between align with TRBD2. The CDR3 corresponds to CASSFRVAGSYEQYF. The DNA sequence is as follows: TGTGCCAGCAGTTTCAGGGTAGCGGGATCCTACGAGCAGTACTTC.